Listed below are T cell receptor beta chains from one sample, sequenced in a study of cytomegalovirus exposure and HLA in healthy donors. Method: immunoSEQ multiplex PCR; TCRdb's copy keeps in-frame clones and lacks some. Of around 240,000 clones in the sample, nearly 90% are singletons; the top ten hold under 0.45%. Material for sequencing was PBMCs. The receptor source for this set is a woman in her late teens or twenties in good health and CMV-seronegative. The CDR3 runs from the conserved cysteine through the conserved F or W. Each record gives: V gene, D gene, clone size, J gene, CDR3 protein, CDR3 DNA. The D gene is left open where the match is weak. A clone size is listed for some rows: how often the clone was seen (once, few, many), or a class if it is expanded.

v_gene: TRBV14
d_gene: TRBD2
abundance: .
j_gene: TRBJ2-3
CDR3aa: CASSQPGTSGAGTDTQYF
CDR3nt: TGTGCCAGCAGCCAACCCGGGACTAGCGGAGCCGGCACAGATACGCAGTATTTT

v_gene: TRBV5-4
d_gene: TRBD1
abundance: .
j_gene: TRBJ2-4
CDR3aa: CASSLGQGISNIQYF
CDR3nt: TGTGCCAGCAGTTTGGGACAGGGGATAAGCAACATTCAGTACTTC

v_gene: TRBV6-5
d_gene: .
abundance: .
j_gene: TRBJ2-2
CDR3aa: CASSYVVGGELFF
CDR3nt: TGTGCCAGCAGTTACGTGGTCGGCGGGGAGCTGTTTTTT

v_gene: TRBV7-3
d_gene: TRBD1
abundance: .
j_gene: TRBJ2-2
CDR3aa: CASSPGQGRTGELFF
CDR3nt: TGTGCCAGCAGCCCCGGACAGGGGCGAACCGGGGAGCTGTTTTTT

v_gene: TRBV4-1
d_gene: .
abundance: once
j_gene: TRBJ1-4
CDR3aa: CASSQSHGGLGTNEKLFF
CDR3nt: TGCGCCAGCAGCCAATCCCACGGGGGGCTGGGGACTAATGAAAAACTGTTTTTT

v_gene: TRBV28
d_gene: TRBD1
abundance: .
j_gene: TRBJ1-2
CDR3aa: CASSLPTGWGARGYGYTF
CDR3nt: TGTGCCAGCAGTCTCCCGACAGGGTGGGGAGCGAGAGGCTATGGCTACACCTTC

v_gene: TRBV19
d_gene: TRBD2
abundance: many
j_gene: TRBJ2-3
CDR3aa: CASSMLPGGGTDTQYF
CDR3nt: TGTGCCAGTAGTATGTTACCGGGGGGAGGCACAGATACGCAGTATTTT

v_gene: TRBV7-2
d_gene: .
abundance: .
j_gene: TRBJ1-2
CDR3aa: CASSPSGGRVDGYTF
CDR3nt: TGTGCCAGCAGCCCTAGTGGGGGCCGGGTCGATGGCTACACCTTC

v_gene: TRBV27
d_gene: .
abundance: .
j_gene: TRBJ2-7
CDR3aa: CASSFNGGSYEQYF
CDR3nt: TGTGCCAGCAGTTTCAATGGGGGGTCCTACGAGCAGTACTTC

v_gene: TRBV30
d_gene: TRBD1
abundance: .
j_gene: TRBJ2-5
CDR3aa: CAWNRGPETQYF
CDR3nt: TGTGCCTGGAACAGGGGGCCAGAGACCCAGTACTTC

v_gene: TRBV2
d_gene: .
abundance: .
j_gene: TRBJ1-5
CDR3aa: CASTGGRSNQPQHF
CDR3nt: TGTGCCAGTACGGGTGGAAGGAGCAATCAGCCCCAGCATTTT

v_gene: TRBV5-1
d_gene: .
abundance: .
j_gene: TRBJ2-6
CDR3aa: CASSLGGSGANVLTF
CDR3nt: TGCGCCAGCAGCTTGGGAGGGTCTGGGGCCAACGTCCTGACTTTC

v_gene: TRBV28
d_gene: TRBD1
abundance: .
j_gene: TRBJ1-3
CDR3aa: CASSTQGAWGNTIYF
CDR3nt: TGTGCCAGCAGTACACAGGGGGCGTGGGGAAACACCATATATTTT

v_gene: TRBV9
d_gene: TRBD1
abundance: .
j_gene: TRBJ2-7
CDR3aa: CASSGGTDSYEQYF
CDR3nt: TGTGCCAGCAGCGGGGGGACAGACTCCTACGAGCAGTACTTC

v_gene: TRBV28
d_gene: .
abundance: .
j_gene: TRBJ2-3
CDR3aa: CASTQEADLTDTQYF
CDR3nt: TGTGCCAGCACCCAGGAGGCGGATCTCACAGATACGCAGTATTTT

v_gene: TRBV12-2
d_gene: .
abundance: .
j_gene: TRBJ1-1
CDR3aa: CASRLLRRVNTEAFF
CDR3nt: TGTGCAAGTCGCTTACTACGCAGGGTGAACACTGAAGCTTTCTTT

v_gene: TRBV6-5
d_gene: TRBD1
abundance: .
j_gene: TRBJ1-2
CDR3aa: CASSQGQGAYGYTF
CDR3nt: TGTGCCAGCAGTCAGGGACAGGGAGCCTATGGCTACACCTTC

v_gene: TRBV11-1
d_gene: .
abundance: .
j_gene: TRBJ2-1
CDR3aa: CASSSRRDEQFF
CDR3nt: TGTGCCAGCAGCTCTAGGAGAGATGAGCAGTTCTTC

v_gene: TRBV7-9
d_gene: .
abundance: .
j_gene: TRBJ1-2
CDR3aa: CASSLSYGYTF
CDR3nt: TGTGCCAGCAGCCTCAGTTATGGCTACACCTTC

v_gene: TRBV4-1
d_gene: .
abundance: .
j_gene: TRBJ2-7
CDR3aa: CASSQETPLLDYSREQYF
CDR3nt: TGCGCCAGCAGCCAAGAAACCCCCCTTCTCGACTATTCCCGCGAGCAGTACTTC

v_gene: TRBV6-5
d_gene: .
abundance: .
j_gene: TRBJ1-2
CDR3aa: CASRGGEANYGYTF
CDR3nt: TGTGCCAGCAGGGGGGGAGAAGCTAACTATGGCTACACCTTC

v_gene: TRBV27
d_gene: .
abundance: few
j_gene: TRBJ1-6
CDR3aa: CASGPGLGSPLHF
CDR3nt: TGTGCCAGCGGCCCAGGACTAGGTTCACCCCTCCACTTT